This T cell receptor (beta chain) was recovered during a study of T cells in narcolepsy. The CDR3 contains 14 residues. The J segment lost 11 bases and the V segment lost 3 bases, leaving 13 bases of the junction unmatched. The germline gives CDR1 SGDLS, CDR2 YYNGEE. Sequenced by immunoSEQ multiplex PCR; TCRdb stores in-frame clones only, minus some. In the table there are approximately 32,000 clones, around 90% of which are singletons. Sequenced: CD45RA- memory CD4+ T cells from PBMCs. The chain uses TRBV9 and TRBJ1-1, with TRBD1 identical over 7 bases. The TCR originated in a human donor with narcolepsy. CDR3 region: CASSGASQGFPAFF. The CDR3 DNA follows: TGTGCCAGCAGCGGGGCCTCACAGGGGTTCCCGGCTTTCTTT.